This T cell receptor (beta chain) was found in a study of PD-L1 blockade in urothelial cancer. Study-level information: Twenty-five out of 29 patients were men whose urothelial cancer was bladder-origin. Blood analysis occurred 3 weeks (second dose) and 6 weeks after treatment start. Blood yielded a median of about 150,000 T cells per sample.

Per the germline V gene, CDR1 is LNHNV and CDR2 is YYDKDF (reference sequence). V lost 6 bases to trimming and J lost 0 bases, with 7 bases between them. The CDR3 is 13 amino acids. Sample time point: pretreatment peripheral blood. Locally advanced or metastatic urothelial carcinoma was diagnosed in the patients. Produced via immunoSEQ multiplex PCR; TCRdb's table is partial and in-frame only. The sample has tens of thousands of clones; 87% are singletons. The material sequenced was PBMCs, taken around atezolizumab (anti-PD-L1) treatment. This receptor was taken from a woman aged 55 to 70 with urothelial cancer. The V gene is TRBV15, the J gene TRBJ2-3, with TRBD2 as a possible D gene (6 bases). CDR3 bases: TGTGCCACCAGAAGCGGGAGCACAGATACGCAGTATTTT. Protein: CATRSGSTDTQYF.